The 10 T cell receptor beta chains below come from one sample, sequenced in a study of breast tumors, draining lymph nodes, adjacent tissues. The lymph nodes were axillary draining lymph nodes from breast cancer patients. TCRdb itself ran the multiplex PCR reads through MiXCR, one entry per CDR3 protein. The profile shows roughly 130,000 distinct CDR3 sequences, just under 20% of them singletons. The specimen sequenced was axillary lymph node tissue. The origin of the receptors is a female donor with breast cancer. Some clones in this sample may be carry-over from other donors' samples.

The V gene is TRBV20-1, the J gene TRBJ2-4, with TRBD1 matching 9 bases. The CDR3 loop spans 14 amino acids. Germline loops: CDR1 DFQATT, CDR2 SNEGSKA (reference sequence). V lost 6 bases to trimming and J lost 6 bases; unmatched junction nucleotides: 9. The CDR3 loop is CSAKPGQGGNIQYF. Here the CDR3 DNA reads TGCAGTGCAAAACCGGGACAGGGAGGAAACATTCAGTACTTC.

This clonotype occurred many times. The chain is built from TRBV5-1 and TRBJ1-2; TRBD1 matches at 10 bases. V trimming: 4 bases; J trimming: 7 bases; junction bases outside the gene matches: 10. The germline CDR1 and CDR2 sequences are SGHRS and YFSETQ. This CDR3 contains 15 residues. CDR3 in DNA: TGCGCCAGCAGCAAGACCGGGACAGGGGAATTTGGCTACACCTTC. Encoded protein: CASSKTGTGEFGYTF.

Turning to this clonotype: A read error is possible here, since a much larger clone lies one base away. The V gene is TRBV20-1, the J gene TRBJ2-3, with a tentative D call TRBD2 (5 bases). This CDR3 region has 15 residues. CDR1 is DFQATT, CDR2 SNEGSKA, per germline (reference sequence). CDR3 DNA: TGCAGTGCTGAGAGGGCGGTGGGGTTGAAAGATACGCAGTGTTTT. Its protein is CSAERAVGLKDTQCF.

This clonotype occurred many times. V is TRBV13 and J is TRBJ2-7; 9 bases map to TRBD1. This CDR3 comprises 13 residues. Germline CDR1 reads PRHDT; CDR2 reads FYEKMQ (reference sequence). Unmatched junction bases numbered 5, after V lost 6 bases and J lost 5 bases. The CDR3 coding sequence is TGTGCCAGCAGGCGACAGGGGGAGGACGAGCAGTACTTC. Its translation: CASRRQGEDEQYF. Complete variable domain (other parts from reference TRBV13 and TRBJ2-7): AAGVIQSPRHLIKEKRETATLKCYPIPRHDTVYWYQQGPGQDPQFLISFYEKMQSDKGSIPDRFSAQQFSDYHSELNMSSLELGDSALYFCASRRQGEDEQYFGPGTRLTVT.

This clonotype came up many times. This sequence joins TRBV6-1 and TRBJ1-2; D is undetermined. V lost 4 bases to trimming and J lost 0 bases, with 3 bases between them. CDR3 size: 12 residues. Germline-derived CDR1 and CDR2 are MNHNS and SASEGT. CDR3 in DNA: TGTGCCAGCAGTGTAGCTAACTATGGCTACACCTTC. It specifies CASSVANYGYTF.

This clonotype was counted many times. This chain links TRBV20-1 with TRBJ2-7, with 14 nucleotides matching TRBD2. The germline V gene encodes CDR1 DFQATT and CDR2 SNEGSKA (reference sequence). V trimming: 0 bases; J trimming: 5 bases; junction bases outside the gene matches: 6. The CDR3 length is 16 residues. The CDR3 DNA is TGCAGTGCTAGAGATCCCGGACTAGCGGGAGGCCACGAGCAGTACTTC. Protein product: CSARDPGLAGGHEQYF.

The chain employs TRBV6-1 and TRBJ2-3; 11 bases are a match to TRBD2. The length of the CDR3 is 18 residues. V dropped 6 bases and J dropped 1; count of bases not matched to a gene: 12. Germline CDR1 reads MNHNS; CDR2 reads SASEGT. CDR3 region: CASRLTSGGVWGTDTQYF. The DNA for the CDR3 is TGTGCCAGCAGGCTTACTAGCGGGGGCGTGTGGGGCACAGATACGCAGTATTTT.

This clonotype has a count of ten or more. This rearrangement joins TRBV7-2 to TRBJ2-7, with 10 bases matching TRBD2. V gave up 0 bases and J gave up 6 bases; unmatched junction bases: 5. Germline V CDR1 and CDR2: SGHTA, FQGNSA. This CDR3 spans 15 amino acids. The CDR3 loop reads CASSLAGLAGAEQYF. CDR3 nucleotide sequence: TGTGCCAGCAGCTTAGCGGGTCTAGCGGGAGCCGAGCAGTACTTC.

The chain uses TRBV6-5 and TRBJ1-5; no reliable D call. The CDR3 is made up of 16 amino acids. The germline V gene encodes CDR1 MNHEY and CDR2 SVGAGI. Between the trimmed V and J ends, which lost 2 bases and 7 bases, there was a span of 18 bases. The CDR3, as DNA: TGTGCCAGCAGTTACCGTGCGCCTTCTCCGGGGCAGCCCCAGCATTTT. Translation: CASSYRAPSPGQPQHF.

This CDR3 is CATSDLIPGQGYNEQFF. CDR3 nucleotide sequence: TGTGCCACCAGTGATTTAATTCCGGGACAGGGGTACAATGAGCAGTTCTTC. The J gene is TRBJ2-1, the V gene TRBV24-1; 10 nucleotides agree with TRBD1. V lost 1 base to trimming and J lost 4 bases; unmatched junction nucleotides: 6. Germline V gives CDR1 KGHDR, CDR2 SFDVKD. The CDR3 consists of 17 residues.